This T cell receptor (beta chain) was recorded in a study of blood T cell repertoires in COVID-19. Study context: COVID-19 samples collected from the United States, Italy and Spain covered acute and convalescent phases. From T cells, B-cell-depleted T cells, or PBMCs came the material, which was cDNA or gDNA.

The germline gives CDR1 SGHNT, CDR2 YENEEA. The CDR3 consists of 13 residues. The ends lost 4 bases at V and 3 bases at J; junction bases unmatched: 1. Source study methods: From reference gene primer amplification, estimates of nucleated cell counts were derived. Profiled with immunoSEQ multiplex PCR; TCRdb holds only in-frame clones, not every one. The V and J calls and clone size were taken over from that table, and D and trimming were inferred from the DNA. The repertoire holds under 200,000 clones, with less than 90% as singletons. The rearrangement links TRBV11-3 to TRBJ1-1; 8 bases match TRBD1. This TCR was recovered from an older woman with acute or convalescent COVID-19. Sequenced input: peripheral blood. CDR3 sequence (DNA): TGTGCCAGCAGCTCACAGGGGGACACTGAAGCTTTCTTT. Amino acids: CASSSQGDTEAFF.